This TCR beta chain was identified during a study of PD-1 blockade in classical Hodgkin lymphoma. Study outcomes and limitations: CD4+ TCR diversity climbed significantly by C4D1, unlike CD8+ TCR diversity. Healthy donors reportedly exceeded newly diagnosed patients in baseline TCR diversity.

All patients relapsed after autologous stem cell transplantation, and brentuximab vedotin exposure varied. Trimming removed 5 bases from V and 2 bases from J; junction bases left unmatched: 3. The CDR3 runs to 15 residues. In germline, CDR1 is MNHNY, CDR2 SVGAGI (reference sequence). This table comes from immunoSEQ multiplex PCR, and its TCRdb copy is limited to in-frame clones, with some not included. The table lists some 25,000 clones, over 60% of them singletons, with about 10% in the top ten. A note on this clone: The antigen is not known. A read error is possible here, since a much larger clone lies one base away.

The material sequenced was peripheral blood mononuclear cells (PBMCs), taken before the second cycle of nivolumab. The clonotype was recovered from a human donor with classical Hodgkin lymphoma. V usage is TRBV6-6 and J usage is TRBJ2-6; the match to TRBD1 covers 7 bases. The CDR3 reads CASSPQGTGANVLTF. The CDR3, as DNA: TGTGCCAGCAGTCCACAGGGGACTGGGGCCAACGTCCTGACTTTC.